This entry is about one T cell receptor beta chain. Its cognate antigen has yet to be identified. No quality values exist for individual bases; no much larger clone is one base distant. The CDR3 runs 15 residues from the cysteine to the phenylalanine. The sequence is cut down to CDR3 DNA, 45 bases in frame from base 1. The CDR1 and CDR2 encoded by the germline V gene (reference sequence) are SEHNR and FQNEAQ. Trimming at the junction amounts to 5 bases on V and 2 bases on J, and the germline ends lie 13 bases apart. The data were obtained in a study of OX40 agonist ivuxolimab in advanced cancers. For the wider study: Ivuxolimab, which targeted the costimulatory receptor OX40 (CD134), was an agonistic, fully human IgG2 monoclonal antibody. Patients were allowed to have had prior anti-PD-1, anti-PD-L1 or anti-CTLA-4 therapy, and less than 45% of the dose-escalation patients had previously received checkpoint inhibitors. Intravenous ivuxolimab was administered to patients every 2 weeks at six dose levels: 0.01, 0.1, 0.3, 1.5, 3 and 10 mg/kg. Of the 50 or so patients in dose escalation, approximately 20 had hepatocellular carcinoma, some 15 had melanoma, 9 had renal cell carcinoma and 9 had head and neck cancer. Three dose-escalation patients achieved partial responses, one with hepatocellular carcinoma and two with cutaneous melanoma. The paper describes the monotherapy dose-escalation part (N of about 54 patients) of the phase I trial of ivuxolimab. Peripheral TCRbeta sequencing aimed to test whether ivuxolimab altered TCR sequence diversity and caused clonal T-cell expansion. A male proportion of roughly 80% and a mean age of around 60 years, ranging from about 23 to 90, were recorded for the dose-escalation cohort. Study-wide findings and limitations: On average, CD8+ T cells showed more expanded clones than CD4+ T cells after ivuxolimab. Clonal expansion of both CD4+ and CD8+ blood T cells was observed from baseline to week 6 at doses 0.1 to 3.0 mg/kg. Partial responders in the 0.1-3.0 mg/kg groups had among the lowest normalized peripheral clonal expansion, especially among CD8+ T cells. Low levels of normalized T-cell clonal expansion were also seen in some patients who did not respond. Antigen specificity was not determined for the clonally expanded peripheral T cells.

The trial excluded patients who had a history of autoimmune disease or were on systemic immunosuppression. In every dose cohort, peripheral blood was drawn for TCR sequencing at baseline, cycle 4 day 1, and cycle 7 day 1. Samples were obtained from an open-label, multicenter, first-in-human phase I dose-escalation trial of ivuxolimab. Adults with locally advanced or metastatic melanoma, renal cell carcinoma, hepatocellular carcinoma or head and neck squamous cell carcinoma were enrolled in the trial. Before TCR sequencing, CD4+ and CD8+ T cells were separately sorted from peripheral blood. For sequencing of the TCRbeta CDR3 region, genomic DNA was extracted from the sorted cells. The immunoSEQ Assay was used for sequencing of TCRbeta CDR3 regions. This is the immuneACCESS table as TCRdb keeps it, with only in-frame sequences that have V and J called. A part of the clones is gone; compared with another copy, unresolved V genes explain less than half, and the rest is unexplained. Here the sample has some 100,000 clones; more than 85% occur a single time. Of the sample, 0.45% to 0.65% falls within the top ten clones.

The source of this sequence is an adult with an advanced solid tumor such as melanoma, head and neck, liver or kidney cancer. The sequencing here drew on CD4+ or CD8+ T cells sorted from blood, taken in a trial of the OX40 agonist ivuxolimab. The receptor chain draws on TRBV7-9 and TRBJ2-1; the D gene is possibly TRBD2, with 6 bases matching. In nucleotide form, the sequence is TGTGCCAGCAGCCGGGTCACGGGAGCCTACAATGAGCAGTTCTTC. Its amino acids are CASSRVTGAYNEQFF.